This is a list of T cell receptor beta chains from one sample in a study of neurological immune-mediated disorders. One entry per CDR3 protein, called by TCRdb with MiXCR from the 5' RACE reads. The repertoire consists of 130,000 or so distinct CDR3 sequences, with roughly 3.1% occurring once and the leading ten covering over 1%. Sequenced input: PBMCs. Every receptor here comes from a woman in her 30s with multiple sclerosis. Both conserved end residues are part of each CDR3. The D gene is left open where the match is weak. Part of the rows lack a size; the others show once, few, many or a class for expanded clones.

j_call d_call v_call clone_size cdr3_nt cdr3_aa
TRBJ2-1 TRBD2 TRBV20-1 many TGCAGTGCGCCCGCCCCCCCGGGGACTAGTAGGAATGAGCAGTTCTTC CSAPAPPGTSRNEQFF
TRBJ1-5 NA TRBV20-1 many TGCAGTGCTAGCCGGTGGGGGCAGTTCGGGGGCAATCAGCCCCAGCATTTT CSASRWGQFGGNQPQHF
TRBJ2-5 TRBD2 TRBV6-5 many TGTGCCAGCAGTCAACTAGCGGGAGAGGTTTCAGAGACCCAGTACTTC CASSQLAGEVSETQYF
TRBJ2-3 NA TRBV5-1 many TGCGCCAGCAGCTTGGGGCCACCAGATACGCAGTATTTT CASSLGPPDTQYF
TRBJ1-3 NA TRBV5-1 many TGCGCCAGCAGCTTGGAGGGCGCAATGGTGAACACCATATATTTT CASSLEGAMVNTIYF
TRBJ2-7 TRBD2 TRBV5-1 many TGCGCCAGCAGCTTGGGCGGGGACTACGGATACGACGAGCAGTACTTC CASSLGGDYGYDEQYF
TRBJ2-3 TRBD2 TRBV14 many TGTGCCAGCAGCGCCGGGGGGGGGCCAGATACGCAGTATTTT CASSAGGGPDTQYF
TRBJ2-1 TRBD2 TRBV20-1 many TGCAGTGCGAACGCTCGGACTAGCGGGAGGGATACTGAGCAGTTCTTC CSANARTSGRDTEQFF
TRBJ2-1 TRBD2 TRBV7-2 NA TGTGCCAGCAGCTCGACTAGCGGGGGGTCCTACAATGAGCAGTTCTTC CASSSTSGGSYNEQFF
TRBJ2-2 NA TRBV5-5 few TGTGCCAGCAGACGAGTAGACACCGGGGAGCTGTTTTTT CASRRVDTGELFF
TRBJ2-7 NA TRBV20-1 many TGCAGTGCTAGTCAGATTAGCTACGAGCAGTACTTC CSASQISYEQYF
TRBJ1-1 TRBD1 TRBV20-1 many TGCAGTGCTCGGACAGGGGGAAGCACTGAAGCTTTCTTT CSARTGGSTEAFF
TRBJ1-4 NA TRBV9 many TGTGCCAGCAGCGGCCCAGCGACTAATGAAAAACTGTTTTTT CASSGPATNEKLFF
TRBJ2-1 TRBD2 TRBV7-6 many TGTGCCAGCAGCCCCTCCTTCGCCGGGACTAGCGGGGGCAGCTCCTACAATGAGCAGTTCTTC CASSPSFAGTSGGSSYNEQFF
TRBJ2-1 TRBD2 TRBV3-1 many TGTGCCAGCAGCCATACCCCGGGACTAGCGCAGTCCTCCTACAATGAGCAGTTCTTC CASSHTPGLAQSSYNEQFF
TRBJ1-1 NA TRBV29-1 many TGCAGCGTTGTGTCGGGGGGCGTTGAAGCTTTCTTT CSVVSGGVEAFF
TRBJ1-3 NA TRBV4-1 many TGCGCCAGCAGCTACCTAGACAACTCTGGAAACACCATATATTTT CASSYLDNSGNTIYF
TRBJ2-1 NA TRBV5-4 NA TGTGCCAGCAGCCCGAGGGGGGGCGCGGGACTTGAGCAGTTCTTC CASSPRGGAGLEQFF
TRBJ2-2 NA TRBV9 many TGTGCCAGCAGCTTCATCACCGGGGAGCTGTTTTTT CASSFITGELFF
TRBJ1-5 TRBD1 TRBV28 many TGTGCCAGCAGTTTACAGGGGGCGCATTATCAGCCCCAGCATTTT CASSLQGAHYQPQHF
TRBJ2-1 TRBD2 TRBV20-1 many TGCAGTGCTAGGAAGCGGGAGAAGACCTACAATGAGCAGTTCTTC CSARKREKTYNEQFF
TRBJ1-1 NA TRBV20-1 NA TGCAGTGCTAGAGATGCGGGCCCCGAAGCTTTCTTT CSARDAGPEAFF
TRBJ1-2 TRBD1 TRBV29-1 many TGCAGCGCAGGGACAGGGGGCGATGGCTACACCTTC CSAGTGGDGYTF
TRBJ1-2 NA TRBV27 many TGTGCCAGCAGTTACAACAGGGCATATGGCTACACCTTC CASSYNRAYGYTF
TRBJ2-7 NA TRBV29-1 many TGCAGCGTTGCGGCGGTTTCCTACGAGCAGTACTTC CSVAAVSYEQYF
TRBJ1-5 NA TRBV7-6 many TGTGCCAGCAGCTTAGATCACGGTCAGCCCCAGCATTTT CASSLDHGQPQHF
TRBJ1-6 TRBD1 TRBV5-1 many TGCGCCAGCAGCGGGGGGACAGGATATAATTCACCCCTCCACTTT CASSGGTGYNSPLHF
TRBJ2-5 NA TRBV5-1 many TGCGCCAGCAGCTTAGTCCCGGGAGCCCAAGAGACCCAGTACTTC CASSLVPGAQETQYF
TRBJ1-5 NA TRBV2 many TGTGCCAGCCGGTCGTCTCCAACAGGCAATCAGCCCCAGCATTTT CASRSSPTGNQPQHF
TRBJ2-5 TRBD2 TRBV4-3 many TGCGCCAGCAGCCAAGAAACTAGCGAACAAGAGACCCAGTACTTC CASSQETSEQETQYF
TRBJ2-3 NA TRBV6-5 many TGTGCCAGCAGTCCCAGGGAGGCAGATACGCAGTATTTT CASSPREADTQYF
TRBJ2-1 NA TRBV29-1 many TGCAGCGGAGGGCCGGGGGCCGGTGAGCAGTTCTTC CSGGPGAGEQFF
TRBJ2-7 TRBD1 TRBV7-2 many TGTGCCAGCAGCTTACAGGGGGCCCTAATGGAGGAGCAGTACTTC CASSLQGALMEEQYF
TRBJ1-4 NA TRBV25-1 many TGTGCCAGCAGTGTGGGGAGGGCAGGTCATGAAAAACTGTTTTTT CASSVGRAGHEKLFF
TRBJ2-1 TRBD2 TRBV29-1 many TGCAGTGGTCAGCGGGAGACACACAATGAGCAGTTCTTC CSGQRETHNEQFF
TRBJ2-2 TRBD2 TRBV20-1 many TGCAGTGCTCGCCCCGCGGGGGGGCGGGAGTTTGGGGAGCTGTTTTTT CSARPAGGREFGELFF
TRBJ2-2 TRBD1 TRBV20-1 few TGCAGTGCTAGAGACTTCGGACAGGGGACCACCGGGGAGCTGTTTTTT CSARDFGQGTTGELFF